The TCR beta chain described here comes from a study of T cells after yellow fever vaccination. Points from the study as a whole: The study noted that FACS-sorted repertoires could contain abundant clonotypes contaminating from the bulk population. The booster saw the reappearance of most primary-vaccination clones (around 95% CD4, roughly 90% CD8). The secondary response showed a weaker magnitude and a faster peak, day 5 versus 15.

Trimming cost V 5 bases and J 2 bases, with 10 bases left between them. CDR1 and CDR2 (germline): SGHTA, FQGNSA. This CDR3 region has 13 residues. 5'RACE template switching generated TCR cDNA, adding a universal primer site and UMIs. Each CDR3 protein gets one entry after TCRdb re-called the 5' RACE reads with MiXCR. The data show some 120,000 distinct CDR3 sequences, nearly 15% seen once. This clonotype has only a few counts. Its target is unknown. The chain recombines TRBV7-2 with TRBJ2-7, with D possibly matching TRBD1 (6 bases). Source: CD8+ T cells sorted from PBMCs, taken 5 days after the yellow fever booster vaccination. This sequence originates from a man aged 18 to 30 who received the YFV17D yellow fever vaccine. CDR3 coding DNA: TGTGCCAGCAGCAGAGGACAGACCTACGAGCAGTACTTC. Translating gives CASSRGQTYEQYF.